Below, 32 T cell receptor beta chains from the same sample are listed, as sequenced in a study of cytomegalovirus exposure and HLA in healthy donors. PCR was performed using 60 Vbeta and 13 Jbeta primers. Assay: immunoSEQ multiplex PCR; the TCRdb copy retains only in-frame clones and omits some. This sample yields some 130,000 clones, of which approximately 70% are seen a single time; around 1.6% belongs to the top ten. The material sequenced was PBMCs. Source of these receptors: a human donor in good health.

V is TRBV27 and J is TRBJ1-3, with 8 bases identical to TRBD1. The CDR3 totals 17 residues. The V gene's germline CDR1 is MNHEY and CDR2 SMNVEV (reference sequence). The trim removed 0 bases at V and 2 bases at J, leaving 6 bases unmatched. CDR3 loop: CASSLSGGRGPGNTIYF. The DNA for the CDR3 is TGTGCCAGCAGTTTATCGGGGGGCAGGGGGCCTGGAAACACCATATATTTT.

This clone appeared a few times. This chain uses TRBV11-3 with TRBJ2-1, with D tentatively TRBD2 (7 bases). Germline V CDR1 and CDR2: SGHNT, YENEEA. The CDR3 contains 15 residues. The V end lost 5 bases, the J end lost 5 bases, and 16 bases lay between the germline ends. The chain's CDR3 is CASSQGGGRHNEQFF. The CDR3 DNA is TGTGCCAGCAGCCAAGGGGGGGGGCGCCACAATGAGCAGTTCTTC.

The chain recombines TRBV5-4 with TRBJ2-5; tentative D call: TRBD2 (6 bases). Trimming took 1 base from V and 0 from J, leaving 13 bases between them. The CDR3 is 16 residues long. Germline V gene data show CDR1 as SGHNT and CDR2 as YYREEE (reference sequence). CDR3: CASSLSRSSDQETQYF. The CDR3 nucleotides are TGTGCCAGCAGCTTGTCACGGTCTAGCGACCAAGAGACCCAGTACTTC.

This clone was found a few times. This rearrangement joins TRBV2 to TRBJ2-5; 10 positions match TRBD1. CDR3 length equals 13 residues. J was trimmed by 2 bases and V by 11 bases; bases with no gene match: 5. Germline values: CDR1 SNHLY, CDR2 FYNNEI. The CDR3 DNA reads TGTGCCGGACAGGGGGGGACACAAGAGACCCAGTACTTC. Its protein is CAGQGGTQETQYF.

This chain joins TRBV28 and TRBJ2-4; 9 positions agree with TRBD1. The V gene's germline CDR1 is MDHEN and CDR2 SYDVKM. V gave up 5 bases and J gave up 0 bases; unmatched junction bases: 5. CDR3 length equals 16 residues. The CDR3 sequence: CASSPPGQGAKNIQYF. DNA for the CDR3: TGTGCCAGCAGTCCTCCGGGACAGGGAGCCAAAAACATTCAGTACTTC.

The rearrangement joins TRBV28 to TRBJ2-1, with TRBD2 matching 11 bases. V lost 6 bases to trimming and J lost 3 bases; unmatched junction nucleotides: 10. Germline V gene data show CDR1 as MDHEN and CDR2 as SYDVKM. The CDR3 is made up of 17 amino acids. The chain's CDR3 is CASRTGGLADFYNEQFF. The CDR3 bases are TGTGCCAGCAGGACAGGGGGACTAGCGGATTTCTACAATGAGCAGTTCTTC.

The chain joins TRBV11-2 to TRBJ2-5, with TRBD1 matching 9 bases. The CDR3 runs to 16 residues. Germline CDR1 and CDR2: SGHAT and FQNNGV. Trimming removed 4 bases from V and 7 bases from J; junction bases left unmatched: 13. CDR3 coding DNA: TGTGCCAGCAGCTCGGGGACAGGGCCGACCTCCGGGACCCAGTACTTC. Translation: CASSSGTGPTSGTQYF.

The rearrangement links TRBV19 to TRBJ2-2; 11 bases line up with TRBD2. Germline V gives CDR1 LNHDA, CDR2 SQIVND (reference sequence). V shed 6 bases and J 5 bases; nucleotides not matched to a gene: 11. The CDR3 has 17 residues. In nucleotides, the CDR3 is TGTGCCAGTAGAATCCCTAGCGGGAGGACGGGGACCGGGGAGCTGTTTTTT. Protein product: CASRIPSGRTGTGELFF. Drawing the rest from reference TRBV19 and TRBJ2-2, the complete variable domain is DGGITQSPKYLFRKEGQNVTLSCEQNLNHDAMYWYRQDPGQGLRLIYYSQIVNDFQKGDIAEGYSVSREKKESFPLTVTSAQKNPTAFYLCASRIPSGRTGTGELFFGEGSRLTVL.

J is TRBJ2-7 and V is TRBV4-1; 12 bases are a match to TRBD2. The CDR3 length is 17 residues. CDR1 and CDR2 from the germline V gene are MGHRA and YSYEKL. The ends lost 4 bases at V and 4 bases at J; junction bases unmatched: 11. CDR3 bases: TGCGCCAGCAGCCGGGGACTAGCGGGTCATACTCCATACGAGCAGTACTTC. Its translation is CASSRGLAGHTPYEQYF.

This chain joins TRBV6-6 and TRBJ1-2, with TRBD1 as a possible D gene (5 bases). The CDR3 has 11 amino acids. V was trimmed by 4 bases and J by 14 bases, leaving 14 bases between them. The germline gives CDR1 MNHNY, CDR2 SVGAGI (reference sequence). Written as DNA, the CDR3 is TGTGCCAGCAGTTCGGCAGGGCCCCAAACCTTC. As protein: CASSSAGPQTF.

The chain has TRBV5-1 and TRBJ2-7; D is possibly TRBD2 (6 bases). V was cut by 2 bases and J by 5 bases, with 14 bases left in between. Germline loops: CDR1 SGHRS, CDR2 YFSETQ. There are 14 residues in the CDR3. The CDR3 here is CASSFSPPGDEQYF. Written as DNA, the CDR3 is TGCGCCAGCAGCTTTAGTCCCCCGGGGGACGAGCAGTACTTC.

The V gene is TRBV29-1, the J gene TRBJ2-3; the match to TRBD2 covers 11 bases. There are 15 residues in the CDR3. The V segment lost 3 bases and the J segment 1 base; nucleotides outside the gene matches: 3. CDR1 and CDR2 from the germline V gene are SQVTM and ANQGSEA. CDR3 sequence reads: CSVDGLAGRTDTQYF. The CDR3 nucleotides read TGCAGCGTTGATGGACTAGCGGGTCGCACAGATACGCAGTATTTT.

The CDR3 sequence: CASRTVLRGVPDGYTF. In DNA, the CDR3 is TGTGCCAGCAGGACCGTTCTCAGGGGCGTCCCTGATGGCTACACCTTC. The rearrangement links TRBV28 to TRBJ1-2; TRBD1 might be the D (6 bases). CDR3 length equals 16 residues. The germline V gene encodes CDR1 MDHEN and CDR2 SYDVKM. V dropped 6 bases and J dropped 6 bases, with 23 bases sitting between them.

V and J are TRBV9 and TRBJ2-7; D unclear. V gave up 2 bases and J gave up 1 base, with 10 bases separating them. Germline V gives CDR1 SGDLS, CDR2 YYNGEE. There are 14 residues in the CDR3. The chain's CDR3 is CASSVWAFSYEQYF. The DNA of the CDR3 is TGTGCCAGCAGCGTTTGGGCATTTTCCTACGAGCAGTACTTC.

This clone was recorded a few times. This chain links TRBV5-4 with TRBJ2-7, with D perhaps TRBD2 (6 bases). CDR1 SGHNT and CDR2 YYREEE come from the germline V gene (reference sequence). V lost 6 bases, J lost 5 bases, and 18 bases lay in between. The CDR3 spans 14 residues. CDR3: CASNPEGYPNEQYF. CDR3 sequence (DNA): TGTGCCAGCAACCCGGAGGGGTATCCTAACGAGCAGTACTTC.

The CDR3 nucleotides read TGTGCCAGCACTAACCAGGGGGCAGGGGAAAAACTGTTTTTT. This translates into CASTNQGAGEKLFF. The chain links TRBV6-5 to TRBJ1-4, with 8 bases aligning to TRBD1. V trimming: 7 bases; J trimming: 8 bases; junction bases outside the gene matches: 9. The CDR3 extends over 14 amino acids. Germline-derived CDR1 and CDR2 are MNHEY and SVGAGI.

This chain connects TRBV5-1 to TRBJ2-5; 8 nucleotides align to TRBD2. V lost 0 bases and J lost 2; bases outside the gene matches: 18. There are 20 residues in the CDR3. CDR1 is SGHRS, CDR2 YFSETQ, per germline. The CDR3 spells CASSLAWRGRLASRQETQYF. CDR3 bases: TGCGCCAGCAGCTTGGCCTGGCGGGGTCGACTAGCGTCACGACAAGAGACCCAGTACTTC.

The chain carries TRBV5-1 and TRBJ2-7; 9 bases align to TRBD1. CDR1 SGHRS and CDR2 YFSETQ come from the germline V gene. The CDR3 has 22 residues. Germline trimming cut 4 bases from V and 3 bases from J; bases unmatched to any gene: 29. CDR3 in amino acids: CASSGSLDPGQGNLRRIYEQYF. The CDR3 coding sequence is TGCGCCAGCAGCGGATCGTTGGACCCGGGACAGGGAAACCTACGGAGGATCTACGAGCAGTACTTC.

This chain links TRBV28 with TRBJ2-1; 10 nucleotides line up with TRBD2. The CDR3 length is 16 residues. The V segment lost 6 bases and the J segment 0 bases; nucleotides outside the gene matches: 5. CDR1 is MDHEN and CDR2 is SYDVKM in the germline V gene. DNA of the CDR3: TGTGCCAGCAGCTATAGCGGGAGGTCCTCCTACAATGAGCAGTTCTTC. Its protein product is CASSYSGRSSYNEQFF.

This clone was seen more than once but under ten times. V usage is TRBV19 and J usage is TRBJ2-1; 11 bases agree with TRBD2. J lost 7 bases, V lost 6 bases, and 2 bases had no gene match. This CDR3 region has 13 residues. Germline loops: CDR1 LNHDA, CDR2 SQIVND (reference sequence). The CDR3 spells CASRRLAGNEQFF. The DNA of the CDR3 is TGTGCCAGTAGGAGACTAGCGGGGAATGAGCAGTTCTTC.

In its sample, this clone was seen once. The CDR3 coding sequence is TGTGCCAGCAGCCTTACCGGAGGGGAGACAGATACGCAGTATTTT. Translation: CASSLTGGETDTQYF. The V and J genes are TRBV7-2 and TRBJ2-3; a possible D gene is TRBD2 (6 bases). The V gene's germline CDR1 is SGHTA and CDR2 FQGNSA. The V end was cut by 5 bases, the J end by 3 bases, with 15 bases between. This CDR3 is built from 15 residues.

This chain links TRBV5-1 with TRBJ2-5, with a tentative D call TRBD2 (6 bases). This CDR3 contains 12 residues. Trimming shortened V by 3 bases and J by 12 bases, and 15 bases separated the two germline ends. Per the germline V gene, CDR1 is SGHRS and CDR2 is YFSETQ. The CDR3 spells CASSSDRDSEYF. The CDR3, as DNA: TGCGCCAGCAGCTCCGACCGGGACTCAGAGTACTTC.

The chain has TRBV6-5 and TRBJ2-5, with 7 bases matching TRBD1. The J call may be mistaken, given a closer DNA end match to TRBJ2-7. This CDR3 has 14 amino acids. Germline V gives CDR1 MNHEY, CDR2 SVGAGI. The CDR3 sequence: CASSAPGQSYEQYF. The CDR3 nucleotides read TGTGCCAGCAGTGCACCGGGACAGTCTTACGAGCAGTACTTC.

The V gene is TRBV11-3, the J gene TRBJ2-7, with D perhaps TRBD1 (6 bases). The V gene lost 4 bases and the J gene lost 1 base, with 11 bases spanning the gap. Germline CDR1 reads SGHNT; CDR2 reads YENEEA. CDR3 length: 14 amino acids. The CDR3 loop is CASSSLDRSYEQYF. In nucleotides, the CDR3 is TGTGCCAGCAGCTCCTTGGACAGATCCTACGAGCAGTACTTC.

This rearrangement joins TRBV28 to TRBJ2-7; weak D call: TRBD2 (6 bases). The V gene lost 5 bases and the J gene lost 3 bases, with 17 bases spanning the gap. The CDR3 contains 15 residues. From germline, CDR1 is MDHEN and CDR2 SYDVKM. CDR3 sequence: CASSRTGTGLYEQYF. The CDR3, as DNA: TGTGCCAGCAGTCGCACCGGGACGGGACTCTACGAGCAGTACTTC.

The chain joins TRBV19 to TRBJ2-2, with 7 positions matching TRBD1. This CDR3 spans 15 amino acids. With V trimmed by 4 bases and J by 5 bases, 7 bases remained unmatched. Germline V gene sequence: CDR1 LNHDA, CDR2 SQIVND (reference sequence). CDR3 region: CASSTQGQHTGELFF. The CDR3 bases are TGTGCCAGTAGTACCCAGGGACAGCATACCGGGGAGCTGTTTTTT.

This clone has more than one count but fewer than ten. The genes are TRBV18 and TRBJ1-2, with a possible D match to TRBD1 (6 bases). The CDR3 has 16 amino acids. Trimming stripped 3 bases from V and 2 bases from J, with 16 bases between. Germline V gene lookup returns CDR1 KGHSH and CDR2 LQKENI. CDR3 amino acids: CASSPPGGAKNYGYTF. CDR3 nucleotide sequence: TGTGCCAGCTCACCCCCGGGGGGGGCGAAAAACTATGGCTACACCTTC.

The table lists this clone with a count of one. The chain employs TRBV10-3 and TRBJ2-3; TRBD2 agrees at 8 bases. V shed 7 bases, J shed 5 bases, and the junction held 11 bases outside the gene matches. Germline CDR1 ENHRY, CDR2 SYGVKD. CDR3 length equals 15 residues. As DNA, the CDR3 is TGTGCCATCAACCCCGGTGCGGGAGGTGGAGATACGCAGTATTTT. Amino acids: CAINPGAGGGDTQYF.

The rearrangement links TRBV19 to TRBJ2-5, with a weak D call TRBD1 (6 bases). Between the trimmed V and J ends, which lost 5 bases and 1 base, there was a span of 8 bases. CDR1 is LNHDA and CDR2 is SQIVND in the germline V gene (reference sequence). CDR3 length equals 13 residues. CDR3 sequence (DNA): TGTGCCAGTAGTGTACAGGGCCAAGAGACCCAGTACTTC. This translates into CASSVQGQETQYF.

This rearrangement joins TRBV7-8 to TRBJ2-5, with 7 bases identical to TRBD1. The CDR3 runs to 15 residues. With V trimmed by 1 base and J by 2 bases, 4 bases remained unmatched. Germline CDR1 is SGHVS and CDR2 is FQNEAQ. CDR3 bases: TGTGCCAGCAGCTTAGAGGTCAGGGGGCAAGAGACCCAGTACTTC. Amino acids: CASSLEVRGQETQYF.

This chain links TRBV18 with TRBJ2-2, with 8 bases lining up with TRBD1. In germline, CDR1 is KGHSH, CDR2 LQKENI. The CDR3 loop spans 16 amino acids. Unmatched junction bases numbered 6, after V lost 3 bases and J lost 3 bases. The CDR3 here is CASSPQGATDTGELFF. Here the CDR3 DNA reads TGTGCCAGCTCACCCCAGGGGGCGACGGACACCGGGGAGCTGTTTTTT.

This clone has a handful of counts. This chain links TRBV5-1 with TRBJ1-1; D may be TRBD1 (6 bases). The V end was cut by 4 bases, the J end by 8 bases, with 12 bases between. The CDR3 covers 12 residues. The germline V gene encodes CDR1 SGHRS and CDR2 YFSETQ. The CDR3 sequence is CASSPTGPEAFF. CDR3 sequence (DNA): TGCGCCAGCAGCCCGACAGGCCCGGAAGCTTTCTTT.